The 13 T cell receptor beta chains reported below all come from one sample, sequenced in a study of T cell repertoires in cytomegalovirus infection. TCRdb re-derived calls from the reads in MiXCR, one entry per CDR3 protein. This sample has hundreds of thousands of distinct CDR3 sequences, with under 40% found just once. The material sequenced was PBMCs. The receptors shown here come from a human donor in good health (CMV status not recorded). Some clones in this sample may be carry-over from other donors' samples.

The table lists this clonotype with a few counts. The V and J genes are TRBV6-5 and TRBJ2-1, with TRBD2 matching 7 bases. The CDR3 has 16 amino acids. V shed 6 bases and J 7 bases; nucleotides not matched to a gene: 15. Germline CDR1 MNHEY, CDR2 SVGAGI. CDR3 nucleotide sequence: TGTGCCAGCAGAACCCAGGGCGGGAGTAGAGGGAATGAGCAGTTCTTC. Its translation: CASRTQGGSRGNEQFF.

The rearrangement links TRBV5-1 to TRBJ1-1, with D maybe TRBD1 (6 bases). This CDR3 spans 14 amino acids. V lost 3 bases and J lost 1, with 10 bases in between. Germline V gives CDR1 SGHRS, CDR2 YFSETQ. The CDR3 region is CASSWGGANTEAFF. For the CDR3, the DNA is TGCGCCAGCAGCTGGGGGGGGGCGAACACTGAAGCTTTCTTT.

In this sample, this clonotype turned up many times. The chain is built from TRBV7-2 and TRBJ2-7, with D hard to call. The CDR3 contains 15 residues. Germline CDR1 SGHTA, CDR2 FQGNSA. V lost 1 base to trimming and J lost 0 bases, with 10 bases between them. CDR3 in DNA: TGTGCCAGCAGCTTAGTCGACGGTACCTCCTACGAGCAGTACTTC. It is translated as CASSLVDGTSYEQYF.

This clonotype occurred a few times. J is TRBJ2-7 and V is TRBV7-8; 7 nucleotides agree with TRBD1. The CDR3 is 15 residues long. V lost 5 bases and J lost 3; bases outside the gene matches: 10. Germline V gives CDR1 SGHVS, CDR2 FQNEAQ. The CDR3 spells CASSQQGSPLYEQYF. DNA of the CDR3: TGTGCCAGCAGCCAACAGGGGTCTCCCCTCTACGAGCAGTACTTC.

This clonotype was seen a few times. DNA for the CDR3: TGTGCCAGCAGCTACAAACGGGACCAAGAGACCCAGTACTTC. Translating gives CASSYKRDQETQYF. The chain is built from TRBV7-2 and TRBJ2-5; D not certain. Germline values: CDR1 SGHTA, CDR2 FQGNSA. V dropped 4 bases and J dropped 0 bases, with 9 bases sitting between them. The CDR3 has 14 amino acids.

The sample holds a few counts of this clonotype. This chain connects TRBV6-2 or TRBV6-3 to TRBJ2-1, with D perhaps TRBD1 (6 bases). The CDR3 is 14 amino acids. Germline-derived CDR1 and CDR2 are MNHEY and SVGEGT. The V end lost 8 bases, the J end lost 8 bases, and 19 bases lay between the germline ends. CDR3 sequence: CASSPGATGYEQFF. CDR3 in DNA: TGTGCCAGCTCTCCCGGGGCCACAGGGTATGAGCAGTTCTTC.

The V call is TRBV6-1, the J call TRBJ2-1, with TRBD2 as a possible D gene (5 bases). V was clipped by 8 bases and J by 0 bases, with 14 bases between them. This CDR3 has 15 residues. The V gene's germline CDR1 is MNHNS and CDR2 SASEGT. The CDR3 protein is CASVGAQSSYNEQFF. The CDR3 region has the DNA TGTGCCAGCGTGGGAGCCCAGAGCTCCTACAATGAGCAGTTCTTC.

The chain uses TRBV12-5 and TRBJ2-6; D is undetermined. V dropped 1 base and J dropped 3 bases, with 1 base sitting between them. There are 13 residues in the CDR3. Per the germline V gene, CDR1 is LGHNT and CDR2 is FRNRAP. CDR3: CASGLGGANVLTF. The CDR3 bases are TGTGCTAGTGGTTTGGGTGGGGCCAACGTCCTGACTTTC.

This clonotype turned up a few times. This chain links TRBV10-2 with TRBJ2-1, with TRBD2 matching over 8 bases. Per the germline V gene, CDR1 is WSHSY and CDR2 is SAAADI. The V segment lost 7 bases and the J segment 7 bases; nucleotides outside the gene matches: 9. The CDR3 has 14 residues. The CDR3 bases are TGCGCCAGCACCTTCACTCCGGGGGGGAATGAGCAGTTCTTC. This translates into CASTFTPGGNEQFF.

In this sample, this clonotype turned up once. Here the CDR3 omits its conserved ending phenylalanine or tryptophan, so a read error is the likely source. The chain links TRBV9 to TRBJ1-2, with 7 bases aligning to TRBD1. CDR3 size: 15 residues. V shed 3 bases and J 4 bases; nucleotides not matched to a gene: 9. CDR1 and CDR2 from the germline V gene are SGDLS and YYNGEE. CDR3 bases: TGTGCCAGCAGCGCAAGGGACAGCGCCTCCTATGGCTACACCGTC. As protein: CASSARDSASYGYTV.

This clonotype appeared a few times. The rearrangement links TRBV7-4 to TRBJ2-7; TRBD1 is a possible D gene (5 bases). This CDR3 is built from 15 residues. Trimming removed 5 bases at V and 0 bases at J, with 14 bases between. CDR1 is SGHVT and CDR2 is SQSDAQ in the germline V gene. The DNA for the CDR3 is TGTGCCAGCAGCCACCCCGCGGACACCTCCTACGAGCAGTACTTC. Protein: CASSHPADTSYEQYF.

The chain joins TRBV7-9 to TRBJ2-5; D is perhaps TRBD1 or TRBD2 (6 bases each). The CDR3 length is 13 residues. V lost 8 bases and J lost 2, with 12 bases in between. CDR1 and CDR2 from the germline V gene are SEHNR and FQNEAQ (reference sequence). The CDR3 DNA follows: TGTGCCAGCCTGGGGGGCGGTCAAGAGACCCAGTACTTC. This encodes CASLGGGQETQYF. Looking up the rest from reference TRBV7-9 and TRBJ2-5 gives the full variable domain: DTGVSQNPRHKITKRGQNVTFRCDPISEHNRLYWYRQTLGQGPEFLTYFQNEAQLEKSRLLSDRFSAERPKGSFSTLEIQRTEQGDSAMYLCASLGGGQETQYFGPGTRLLVL.

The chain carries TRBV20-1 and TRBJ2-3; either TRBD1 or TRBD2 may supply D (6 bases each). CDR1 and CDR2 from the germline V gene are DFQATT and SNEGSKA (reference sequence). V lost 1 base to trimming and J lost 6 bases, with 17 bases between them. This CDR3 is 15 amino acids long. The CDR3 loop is CSARAPGAGSDTQYF. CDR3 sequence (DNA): TGCAGTGCTAGAGCCCCGGGGGCGGGCAGTGATACGCAGTATTTT.